A few counts support the clone carrying this T cell receptor (beta chain). The length of the CDR3 is 17 residues. CDR1 is MDHEN, CDR2 SYDVKM, per germline. V lost 7 bases and J 6 bases, leaving 25 bases between the germline ends. These data originate in a study of T-cell reconstitution after alpha-beta-depleted transplantation in children. Library preparation (for TCRbeta) was performed with unique molecular identifiers. TCRdb reprocessed the PCR reads with MiXCR, giving one entry per CDR3 protein. The sample holds about 510,000 distinct CDR3 sequences, about an eighth seen once. The sample was PBMCs, mostly from graft donor cells, taken 180 days after TCRalphabeta/CD19-depleted stem cell transplant. The sequence was collected from a female patient aged 2-9 years who had a stem cell transplant for aplastic anemia, so the T cells may come from the graft donor. This chain joins TRBV28 and TRBJ2-4, with D perhaps being TRBD1 or TRBD2 (6 bases each). The CDR3 coding sequence is TGTGCCAGCAATTTCGCCCCTAGCGTCAGGGGCGGAAACATTCAGTACTTC. Translating it yields CASNFAPSVRGGNIQYF.